This TCR beta chain stems from a study of human versus mouse CDR3 diversity and MHC coevolution. Whole-study findings and limits: Mice had fewer CDR3 deletions and insertions than humans on average. About 1.6 million TCR beta clonotypes were estimated for humans, the largest repertoire.

There are 15 residues in the CDR3. CDR1 and CDR2 from the germline V gene are MGHRA and YSYEKL. V lost 3 bases and J 1 base, leaving 12 bases between the germline ends. Worth noting for this clone: The antigen is undetermined.

The assay was immunoSEQ multiplex PCR, and TCRdb's table has in-frame clones only and misses some. This sample carries some 80,000 clones, about nine tenths of them seen once, and the ten largest clones take approximately 0.15%. The sequence derives from a person aged 30-70 years in good health. The sample comprised naive CD4+ T cells from blood. Specified subset: CD45RO-negative CD62L-positive naive CD4 T cells. The V gene is TRBV4-1, the J gene TRBJ2-5; maybe TRBD2 (5 bases). The CDR3 sequence is CASSQPTRGQETQYF. In DNA, the CDR3 is TGCGCCAGCAGCCAGCCAACCCGGGGCCAAGAGACCCAGTACTTC.